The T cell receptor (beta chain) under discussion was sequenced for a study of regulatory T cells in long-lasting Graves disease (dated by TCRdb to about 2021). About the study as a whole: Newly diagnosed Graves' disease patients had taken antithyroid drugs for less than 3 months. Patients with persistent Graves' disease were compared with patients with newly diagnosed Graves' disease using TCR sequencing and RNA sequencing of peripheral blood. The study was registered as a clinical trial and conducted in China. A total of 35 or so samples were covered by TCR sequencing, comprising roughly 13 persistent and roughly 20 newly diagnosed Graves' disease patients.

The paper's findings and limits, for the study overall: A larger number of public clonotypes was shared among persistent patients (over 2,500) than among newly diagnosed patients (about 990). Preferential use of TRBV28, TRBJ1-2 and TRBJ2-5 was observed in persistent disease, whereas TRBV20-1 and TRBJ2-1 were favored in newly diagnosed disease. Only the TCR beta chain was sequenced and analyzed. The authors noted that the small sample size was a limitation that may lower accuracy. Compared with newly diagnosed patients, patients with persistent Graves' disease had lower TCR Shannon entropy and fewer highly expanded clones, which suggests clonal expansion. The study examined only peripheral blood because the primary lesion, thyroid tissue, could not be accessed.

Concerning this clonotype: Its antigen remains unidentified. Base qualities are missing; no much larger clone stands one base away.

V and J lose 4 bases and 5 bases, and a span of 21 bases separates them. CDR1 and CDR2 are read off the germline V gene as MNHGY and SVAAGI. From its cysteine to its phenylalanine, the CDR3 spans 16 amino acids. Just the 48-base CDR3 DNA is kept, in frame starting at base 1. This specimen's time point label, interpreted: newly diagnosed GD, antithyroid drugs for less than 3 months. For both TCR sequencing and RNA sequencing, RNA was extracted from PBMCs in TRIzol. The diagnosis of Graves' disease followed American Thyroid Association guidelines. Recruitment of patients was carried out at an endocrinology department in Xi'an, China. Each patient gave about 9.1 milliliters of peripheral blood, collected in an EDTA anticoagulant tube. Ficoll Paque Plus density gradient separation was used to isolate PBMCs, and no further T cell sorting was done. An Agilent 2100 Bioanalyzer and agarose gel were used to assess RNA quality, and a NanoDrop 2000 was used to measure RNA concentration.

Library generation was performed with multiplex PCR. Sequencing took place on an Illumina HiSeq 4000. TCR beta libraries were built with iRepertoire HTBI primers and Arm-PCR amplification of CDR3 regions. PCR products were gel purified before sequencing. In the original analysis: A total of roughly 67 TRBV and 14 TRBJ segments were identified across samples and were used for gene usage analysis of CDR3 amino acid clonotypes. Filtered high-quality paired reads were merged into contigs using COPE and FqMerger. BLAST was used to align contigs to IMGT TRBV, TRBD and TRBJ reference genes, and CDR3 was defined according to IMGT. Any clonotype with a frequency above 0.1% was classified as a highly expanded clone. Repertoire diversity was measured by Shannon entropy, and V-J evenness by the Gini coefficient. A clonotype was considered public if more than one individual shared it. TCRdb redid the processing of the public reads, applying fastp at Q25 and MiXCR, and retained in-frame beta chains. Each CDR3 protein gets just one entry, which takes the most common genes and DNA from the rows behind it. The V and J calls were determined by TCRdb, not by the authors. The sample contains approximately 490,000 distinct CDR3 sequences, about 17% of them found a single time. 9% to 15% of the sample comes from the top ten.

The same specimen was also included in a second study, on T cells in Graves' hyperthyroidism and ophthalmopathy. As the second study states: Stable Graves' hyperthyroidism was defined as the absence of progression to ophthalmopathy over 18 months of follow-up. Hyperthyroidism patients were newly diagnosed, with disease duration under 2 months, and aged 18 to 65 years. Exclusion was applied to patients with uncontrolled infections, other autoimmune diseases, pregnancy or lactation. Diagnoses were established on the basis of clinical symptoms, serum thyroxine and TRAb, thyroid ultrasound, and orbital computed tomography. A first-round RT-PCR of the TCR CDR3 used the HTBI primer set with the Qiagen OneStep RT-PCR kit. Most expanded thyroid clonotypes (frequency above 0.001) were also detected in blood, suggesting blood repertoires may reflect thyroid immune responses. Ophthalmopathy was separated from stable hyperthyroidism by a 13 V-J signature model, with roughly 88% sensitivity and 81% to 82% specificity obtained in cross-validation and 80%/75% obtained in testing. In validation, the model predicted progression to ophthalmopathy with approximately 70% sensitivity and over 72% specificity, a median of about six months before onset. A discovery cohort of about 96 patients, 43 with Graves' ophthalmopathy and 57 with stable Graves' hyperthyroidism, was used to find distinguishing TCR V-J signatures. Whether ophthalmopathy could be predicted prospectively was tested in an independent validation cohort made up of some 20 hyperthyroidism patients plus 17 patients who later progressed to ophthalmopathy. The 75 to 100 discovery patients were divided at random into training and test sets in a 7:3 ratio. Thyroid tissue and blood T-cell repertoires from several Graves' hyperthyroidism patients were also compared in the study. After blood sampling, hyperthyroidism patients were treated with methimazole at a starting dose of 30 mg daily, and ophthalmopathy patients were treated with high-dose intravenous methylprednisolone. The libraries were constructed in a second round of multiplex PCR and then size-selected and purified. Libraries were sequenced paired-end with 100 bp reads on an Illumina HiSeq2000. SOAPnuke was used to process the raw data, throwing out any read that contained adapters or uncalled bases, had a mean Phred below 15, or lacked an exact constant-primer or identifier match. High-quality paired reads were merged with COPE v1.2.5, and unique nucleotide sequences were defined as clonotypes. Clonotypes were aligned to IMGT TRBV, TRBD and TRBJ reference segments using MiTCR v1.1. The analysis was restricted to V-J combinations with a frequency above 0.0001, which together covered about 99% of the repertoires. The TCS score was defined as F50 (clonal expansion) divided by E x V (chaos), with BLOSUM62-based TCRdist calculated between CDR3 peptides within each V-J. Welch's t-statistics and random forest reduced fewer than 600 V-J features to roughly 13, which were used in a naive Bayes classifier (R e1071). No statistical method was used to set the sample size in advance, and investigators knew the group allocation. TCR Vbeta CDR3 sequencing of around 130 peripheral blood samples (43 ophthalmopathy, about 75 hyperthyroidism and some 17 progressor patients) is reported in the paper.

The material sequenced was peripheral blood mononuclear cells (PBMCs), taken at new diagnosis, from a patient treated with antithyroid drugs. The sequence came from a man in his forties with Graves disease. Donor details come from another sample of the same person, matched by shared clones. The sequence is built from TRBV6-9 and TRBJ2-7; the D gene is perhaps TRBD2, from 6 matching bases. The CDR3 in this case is CASSSLTSLLFHEQYF. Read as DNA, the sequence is TGTGCCAGCAGTTCCCTTACTAGCCTTCTTTTCCACGAGCAGTACTTC.